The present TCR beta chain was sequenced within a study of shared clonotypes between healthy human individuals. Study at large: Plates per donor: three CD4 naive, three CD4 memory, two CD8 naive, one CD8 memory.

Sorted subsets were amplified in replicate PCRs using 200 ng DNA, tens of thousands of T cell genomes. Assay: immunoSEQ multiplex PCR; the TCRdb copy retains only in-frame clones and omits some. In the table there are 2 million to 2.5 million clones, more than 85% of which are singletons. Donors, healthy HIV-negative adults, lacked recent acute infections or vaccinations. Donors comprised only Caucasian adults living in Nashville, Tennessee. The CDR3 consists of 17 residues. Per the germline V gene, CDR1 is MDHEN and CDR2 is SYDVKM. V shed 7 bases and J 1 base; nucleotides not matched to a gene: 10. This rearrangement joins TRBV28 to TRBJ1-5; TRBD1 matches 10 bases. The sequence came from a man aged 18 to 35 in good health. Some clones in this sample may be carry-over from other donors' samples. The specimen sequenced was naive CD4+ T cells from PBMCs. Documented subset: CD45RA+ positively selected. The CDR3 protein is CASKPRDRGWSNQPQHF. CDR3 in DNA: TGTGCCAGCAAACCCAGGGACAGGGGCTGGAGCAATCAGCCCCAGCATTTT.